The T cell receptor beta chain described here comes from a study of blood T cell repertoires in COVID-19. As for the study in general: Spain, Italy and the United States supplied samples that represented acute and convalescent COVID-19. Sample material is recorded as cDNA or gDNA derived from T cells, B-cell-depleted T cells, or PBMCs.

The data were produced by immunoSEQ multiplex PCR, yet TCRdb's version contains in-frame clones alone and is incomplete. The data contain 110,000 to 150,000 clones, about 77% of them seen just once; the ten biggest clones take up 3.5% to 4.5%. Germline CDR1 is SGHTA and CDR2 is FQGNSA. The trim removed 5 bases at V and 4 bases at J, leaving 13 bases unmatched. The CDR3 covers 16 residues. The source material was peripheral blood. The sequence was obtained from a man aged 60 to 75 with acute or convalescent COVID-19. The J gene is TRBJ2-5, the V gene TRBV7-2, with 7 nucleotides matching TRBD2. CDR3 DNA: TGTGCCAGCAGCCCTGCATATAAGCGGGACCGAGAGACCCAGTACTTC. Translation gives CASSPAYKRDRETQYF.